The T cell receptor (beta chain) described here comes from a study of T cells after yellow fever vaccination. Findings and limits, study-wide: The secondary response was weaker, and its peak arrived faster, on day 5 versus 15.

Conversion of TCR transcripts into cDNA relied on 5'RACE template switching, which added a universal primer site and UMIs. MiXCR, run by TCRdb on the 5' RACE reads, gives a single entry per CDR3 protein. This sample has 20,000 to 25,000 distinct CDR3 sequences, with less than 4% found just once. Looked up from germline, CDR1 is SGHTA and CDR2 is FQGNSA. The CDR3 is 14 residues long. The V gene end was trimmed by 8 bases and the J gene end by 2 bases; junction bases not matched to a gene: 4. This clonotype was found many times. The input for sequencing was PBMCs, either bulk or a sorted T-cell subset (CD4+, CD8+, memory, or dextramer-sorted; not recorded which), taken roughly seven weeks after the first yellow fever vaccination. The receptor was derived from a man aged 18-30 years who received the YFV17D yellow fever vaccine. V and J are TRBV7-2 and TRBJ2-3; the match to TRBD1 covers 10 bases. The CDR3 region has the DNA TGTGCCAGCGGCGACAGGGGGCCCACAGATACGCAGTATTTT. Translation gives CASGDRGPTDTQYF.